One T cell receptor (beta chain) is described in this entry. Repertoires were generated with immunoSEQ multiplex PCR, while TCRdb's copy carries only in-frame clones and drops some. This sample carries over 300,000 clones, about nine tenths of them seen once, and the ten largest clones take under 11%. These data come from a study of blood T cell repertoires in COVID-19. The CDR3 totals 13 residues. This receptor was taken from a young woman who had recovered from COVID-19. Sequenced sample: PBMCs or T cells enriched from blood (not recorded which). This rearrangement joins TRBV21-1 to TRBJ2-7; the D call in the table, TRBD2, was not verified against the DNA. TRBV21-1 is classified as a pseudogene. CDR3 residues: CASPTRMGYEQYF. Written as DNA, the CDR3 is TGTGCCAGCCCCACGAGGATGGGCTACGAGCAGTACTTC.